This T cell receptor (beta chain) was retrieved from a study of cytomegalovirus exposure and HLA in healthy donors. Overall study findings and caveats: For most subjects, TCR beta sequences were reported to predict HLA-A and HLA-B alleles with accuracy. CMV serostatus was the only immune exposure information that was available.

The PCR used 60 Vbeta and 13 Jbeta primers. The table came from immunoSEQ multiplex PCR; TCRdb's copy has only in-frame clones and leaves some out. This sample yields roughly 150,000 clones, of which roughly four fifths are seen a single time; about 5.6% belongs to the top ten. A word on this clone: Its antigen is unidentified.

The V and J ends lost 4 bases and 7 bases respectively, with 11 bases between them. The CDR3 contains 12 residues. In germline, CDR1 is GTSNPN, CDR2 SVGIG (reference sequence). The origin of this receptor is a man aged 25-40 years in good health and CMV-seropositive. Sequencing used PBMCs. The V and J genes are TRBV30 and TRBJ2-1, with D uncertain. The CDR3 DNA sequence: TGTGCCTGGACAAGCCCGTTTAATGAGCAGTTCTTC. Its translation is CAWTSPFNEQFF.